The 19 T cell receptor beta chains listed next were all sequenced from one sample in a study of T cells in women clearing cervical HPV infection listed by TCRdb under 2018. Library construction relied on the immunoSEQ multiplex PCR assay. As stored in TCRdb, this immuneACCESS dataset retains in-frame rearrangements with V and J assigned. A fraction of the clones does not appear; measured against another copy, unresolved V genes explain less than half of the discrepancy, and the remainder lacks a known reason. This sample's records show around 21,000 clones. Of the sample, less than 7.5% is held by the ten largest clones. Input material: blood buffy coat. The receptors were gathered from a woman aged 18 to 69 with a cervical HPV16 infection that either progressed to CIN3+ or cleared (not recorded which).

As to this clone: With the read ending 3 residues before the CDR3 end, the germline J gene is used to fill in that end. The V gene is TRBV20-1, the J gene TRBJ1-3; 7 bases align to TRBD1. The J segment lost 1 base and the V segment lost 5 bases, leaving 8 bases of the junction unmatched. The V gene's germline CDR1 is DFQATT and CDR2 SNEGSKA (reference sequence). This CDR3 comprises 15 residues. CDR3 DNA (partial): TGCAGTGCTGAAGACAGGGTTGGTTCTGGAAACACC. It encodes CSAEDRVGSGNT. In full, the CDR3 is CSAEDRVGSGNTIYF.

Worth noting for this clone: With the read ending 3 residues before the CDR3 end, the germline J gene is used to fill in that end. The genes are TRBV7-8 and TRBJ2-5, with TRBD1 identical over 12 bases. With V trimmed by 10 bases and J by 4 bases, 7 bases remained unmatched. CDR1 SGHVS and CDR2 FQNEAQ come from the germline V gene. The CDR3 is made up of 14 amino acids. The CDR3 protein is CATGRDRGRETQYF. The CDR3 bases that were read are TGTGCCACGGGACGGGACAGGGGGCGAGAGACC. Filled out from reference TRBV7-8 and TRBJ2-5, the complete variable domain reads GAGVSQSPRYKVAKRGQDVALRCDPISGHVSLFWYQQALGQGPEFLTYFQNEAQLDKSGLPSDRFFAERPEGSVSTLKIQRTQQEDSAVYLCATGRDRGRETQYFGPGTRLLVL.

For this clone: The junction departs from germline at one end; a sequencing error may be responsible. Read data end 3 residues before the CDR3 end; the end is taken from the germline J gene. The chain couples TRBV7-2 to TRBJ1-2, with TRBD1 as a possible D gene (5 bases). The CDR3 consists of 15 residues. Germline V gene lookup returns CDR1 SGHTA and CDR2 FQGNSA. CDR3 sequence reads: CASSLARGTYNDYTF. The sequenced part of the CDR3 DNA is TGTGCCAGCAGCCTAGCGAGGGGTACCTACAATGAC.

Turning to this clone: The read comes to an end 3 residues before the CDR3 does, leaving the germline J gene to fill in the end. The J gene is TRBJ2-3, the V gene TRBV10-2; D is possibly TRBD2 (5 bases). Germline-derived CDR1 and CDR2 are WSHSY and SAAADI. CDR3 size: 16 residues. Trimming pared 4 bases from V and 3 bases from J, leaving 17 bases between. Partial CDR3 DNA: TGCGCCAGCAGTGTCTTCGGAGAGCGGAGGACAGATACG. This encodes CASSVFGERRTDT. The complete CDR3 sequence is CASSVFGERRTDTQYF.

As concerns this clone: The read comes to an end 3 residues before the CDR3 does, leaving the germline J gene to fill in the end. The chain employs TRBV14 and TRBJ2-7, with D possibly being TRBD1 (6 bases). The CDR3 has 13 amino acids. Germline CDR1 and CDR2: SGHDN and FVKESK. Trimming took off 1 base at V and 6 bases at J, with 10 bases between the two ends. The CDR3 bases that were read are TGTGCCAGCAGCCAAGGTACAGGGCTCGAG. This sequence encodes CASSQGTGLE. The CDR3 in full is CASSQGTGLEQYF.

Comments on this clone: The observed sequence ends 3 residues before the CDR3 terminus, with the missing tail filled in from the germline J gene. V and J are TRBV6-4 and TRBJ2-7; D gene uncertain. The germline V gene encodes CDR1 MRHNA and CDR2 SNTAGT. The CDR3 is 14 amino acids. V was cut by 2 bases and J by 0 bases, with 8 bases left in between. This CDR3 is CASSDEHISYEQYF. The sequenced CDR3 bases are TGTGCCAGCAGTGACGAACACATCTCCTACGAG.

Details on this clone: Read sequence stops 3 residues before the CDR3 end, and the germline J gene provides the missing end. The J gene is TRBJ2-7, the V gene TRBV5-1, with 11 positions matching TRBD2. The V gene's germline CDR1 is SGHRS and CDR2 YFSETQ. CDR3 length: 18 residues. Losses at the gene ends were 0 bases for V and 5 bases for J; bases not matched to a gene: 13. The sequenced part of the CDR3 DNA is TGCGCCAGCAGCTTGGGGGTCCTTACTAGCGGGAGATTCCACGAG. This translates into CASSLGVLTSGRFHE. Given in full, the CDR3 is CASSLGVLTSGRFHEQYF.

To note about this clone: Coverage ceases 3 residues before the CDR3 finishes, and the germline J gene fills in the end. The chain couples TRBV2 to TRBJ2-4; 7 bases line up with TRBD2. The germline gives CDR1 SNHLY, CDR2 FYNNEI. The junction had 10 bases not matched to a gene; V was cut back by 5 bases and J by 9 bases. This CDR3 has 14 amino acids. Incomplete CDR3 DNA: TGTGCCAGCAGTCTTAACCCGGGGGAGGGCATT. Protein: CASSLNPGEGI. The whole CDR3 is CASSLNPGEGIQYF.

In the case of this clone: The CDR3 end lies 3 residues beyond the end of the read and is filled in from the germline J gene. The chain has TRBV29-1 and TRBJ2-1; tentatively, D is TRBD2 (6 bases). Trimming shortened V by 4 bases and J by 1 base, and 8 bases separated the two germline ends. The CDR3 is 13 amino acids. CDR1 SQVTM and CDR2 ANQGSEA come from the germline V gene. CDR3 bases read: TGCAGCGTTGTGGGGGGATCCTACAATGAG. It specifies CSVVGGSYNE. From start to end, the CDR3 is CSVVGGSYNEQFF.

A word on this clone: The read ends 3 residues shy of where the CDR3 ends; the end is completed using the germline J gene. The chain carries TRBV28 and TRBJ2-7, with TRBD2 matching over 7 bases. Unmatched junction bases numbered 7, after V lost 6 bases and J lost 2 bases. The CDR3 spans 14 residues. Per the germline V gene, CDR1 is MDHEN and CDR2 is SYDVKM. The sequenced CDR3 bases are TGTGCCAGCAGGGTGGGCGGGAGCACCTACGAG. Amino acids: CASRVGGSTYE. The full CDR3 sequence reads CASRVGGSTYEQYF. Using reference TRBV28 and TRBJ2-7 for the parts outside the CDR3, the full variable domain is DVKVTQSSRYLVKRTGEKVFLECVQDMDHENMFWYRQDPGLGLRLIYFSYDVKMKEKGDIPEGYSVSREKKERFSLILESASTNQTSMYLCASRVGGSTYEQYFGPGTRLTVT.

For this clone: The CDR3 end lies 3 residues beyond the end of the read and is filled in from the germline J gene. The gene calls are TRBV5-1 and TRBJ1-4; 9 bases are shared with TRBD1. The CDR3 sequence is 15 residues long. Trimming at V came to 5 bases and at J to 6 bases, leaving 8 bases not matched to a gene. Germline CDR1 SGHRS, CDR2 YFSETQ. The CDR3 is CASRSGTGMDEKLFF. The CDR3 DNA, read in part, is TGCGCCAGCAGATCCGGGACAGGGATGGATGAAAAA.

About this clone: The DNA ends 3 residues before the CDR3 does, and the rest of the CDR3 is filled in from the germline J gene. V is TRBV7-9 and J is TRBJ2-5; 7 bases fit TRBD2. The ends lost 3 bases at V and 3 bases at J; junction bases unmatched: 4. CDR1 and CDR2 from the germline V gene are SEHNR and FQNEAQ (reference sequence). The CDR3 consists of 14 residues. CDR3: CASSFPLAEETQYF. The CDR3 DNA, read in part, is TGTGCCAGCAGCTTCCCCCTAGCGGAAGAGACC. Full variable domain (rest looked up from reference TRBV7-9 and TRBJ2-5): DTGVSQNPRHKITKRGQNVTFRCDPISEHNRLYWYRQTLGQGPEFLTYFQNEAQLEKSRLLSDRFSAERPKGSFSTLEIQRTEQGDSAMYLCASSFPLAEETQYFGPGTRLLVL.

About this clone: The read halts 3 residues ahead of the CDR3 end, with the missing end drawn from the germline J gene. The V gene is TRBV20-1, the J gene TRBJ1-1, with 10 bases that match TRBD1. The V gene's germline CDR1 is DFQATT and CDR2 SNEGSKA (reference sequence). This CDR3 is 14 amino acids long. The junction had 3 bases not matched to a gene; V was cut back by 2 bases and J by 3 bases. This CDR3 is CSARPGTGDTEAFF. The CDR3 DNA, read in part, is TGCAGTGCTAGACCCGGGACAGGGGACACTGAA.

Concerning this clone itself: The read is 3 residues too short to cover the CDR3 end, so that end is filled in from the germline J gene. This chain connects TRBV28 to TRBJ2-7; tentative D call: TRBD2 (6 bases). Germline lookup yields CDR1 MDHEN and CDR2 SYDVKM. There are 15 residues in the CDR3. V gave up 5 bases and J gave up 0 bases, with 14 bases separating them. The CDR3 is CASSPPGGSSYEQYF. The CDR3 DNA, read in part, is TGTGCCAGCAGTCCTCCTGGGGGGAGCTCCTACGAG. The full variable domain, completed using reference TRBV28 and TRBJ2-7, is DVKVTQSSRYLVKRTGEKVFLECVQDMDHENMFWYRQDPGLGLRLIYFSYDVKMKEKGDIPEGYSVSREKKERFSLILESASTNQTSMYLCASSPPGGSSYEQYFGPGTRLTVT.

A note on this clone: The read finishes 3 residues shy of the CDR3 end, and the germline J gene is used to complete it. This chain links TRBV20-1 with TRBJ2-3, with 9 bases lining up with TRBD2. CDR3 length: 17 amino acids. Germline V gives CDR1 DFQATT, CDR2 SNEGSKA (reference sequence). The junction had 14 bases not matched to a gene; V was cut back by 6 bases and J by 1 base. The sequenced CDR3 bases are TGCAGTGCCCGAGACGTTAGCGGGAGAGGGGGCACAGATACG. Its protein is CSARDVSGRGGTDT. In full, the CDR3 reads CSARDVSGRGGTDTQYF.

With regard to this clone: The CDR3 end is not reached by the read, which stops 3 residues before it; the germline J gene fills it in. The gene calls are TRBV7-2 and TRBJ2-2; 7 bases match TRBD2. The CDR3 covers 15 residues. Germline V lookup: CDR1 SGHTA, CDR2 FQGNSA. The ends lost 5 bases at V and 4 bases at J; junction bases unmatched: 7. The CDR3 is CASSRGTIGTGELFF. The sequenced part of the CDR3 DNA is TGTGCCAGCAGCCGCGGGACTATTGGCACCGGGGAG.

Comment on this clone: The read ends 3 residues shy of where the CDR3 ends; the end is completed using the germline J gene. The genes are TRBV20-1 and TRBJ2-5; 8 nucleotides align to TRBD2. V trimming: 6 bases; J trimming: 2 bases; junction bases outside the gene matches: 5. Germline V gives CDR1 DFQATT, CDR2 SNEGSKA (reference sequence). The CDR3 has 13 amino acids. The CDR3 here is CSANPGGQETQYF. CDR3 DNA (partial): TGCAGTGCCAATCCGGGGGGGCAAGAGACC.

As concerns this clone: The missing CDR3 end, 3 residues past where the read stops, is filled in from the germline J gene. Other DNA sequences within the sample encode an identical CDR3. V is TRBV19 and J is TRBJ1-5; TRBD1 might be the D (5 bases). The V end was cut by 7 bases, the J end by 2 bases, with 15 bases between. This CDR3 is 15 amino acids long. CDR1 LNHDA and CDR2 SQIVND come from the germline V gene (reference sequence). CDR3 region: CASTEGQSRNQPQHF. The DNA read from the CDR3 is TGTGCCAGTACCGAAGGACAAAGTCGCAATCAGCCC.

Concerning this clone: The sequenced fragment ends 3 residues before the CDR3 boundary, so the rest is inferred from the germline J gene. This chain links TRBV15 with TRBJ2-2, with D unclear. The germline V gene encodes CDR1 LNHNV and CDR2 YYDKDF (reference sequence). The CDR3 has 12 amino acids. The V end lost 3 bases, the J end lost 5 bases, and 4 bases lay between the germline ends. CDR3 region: CATSRRTGELFF. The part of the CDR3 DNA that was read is TGTGCCACCAGCAGGAGGACCGGGGAG.